The source of this T cell receptor beta chain is a study of T cell changes during pregnancy in multiple sclerosis. Profiling relied on immunoSEQ multiplex PCR, and the TCRdb table lists in-frame clones only, not all of them. The sample lists tens of thousands of clones, about 91% seen once, with roughly 0.5% in the top ten. Sequenced here: CD4+ T cells from peripheral blood mononuclear cells, sampled in the second trimester of pregnancy. This clonotype was sampled from a female donor in good health, enrolled as a control in a pregnancy study.

This CDR3 reads CASSRDAGTSGPDTQYF. The CDR3 bases are TGTGCCAGCTCACGGGACGCCGGGACTAGCGGGCCAGATACGCAGTATTTT. This chain uses TRBV18 with TRBJ2-3; 12 nucleotides match TRBD2. V gave up 4 bases and J gave up 4 bases; unmatched junction bases: 9. The germline V gene has CDR1 KGHSH and CDR2 LQKENI. The CDR3 sequence is 17 residues long.